This TCR beta chain derives from a study of ipilimumab plus nivolumab after autologous stem cell transplantation. Study-wide background: DLBCL patients had primary refractory or relapsed disease. Regarding the study as a whole: TCR repertoire, Treg phenotype and gut microbiota reportedly support more study of this approach.

This clone was counted only a few times. Its antigen is as yet unknown. Ipilimumab, 1 mg/kg, started 14 to 28 days after autologous transplant. Sequenced by immunoSEQ multiplex PCR; TCRdb stores in-frame clones only, minus some. Here the sample spans about 12,000 clones, around 73% being singletons. The source is a male donor with diffuse large B-cell lymphoma. Sequencing was performed on PBMCs, taken in a trial of ipilimumab plus nivolumab as post-transplant consolidation.

The CDR3 protein is CASRLGGAYEQYF. CDR3 DNA sequence: TGTGCCAGCAGACTAGGGGGGGCCTACGAGCAGTACTTC. V and J are TRBV5-6 and TRBJ2-7, with a weak D call TRBD2 (7 bases). The CDR3 runs to 13 residues. Germline V gene lookup returns CDR1 SGHDT and CDR2 YYEEEE. The V end was cut by 5 bases, the J end by 2 bases, with 11 bases between.